This T cell receptor beta chain was sequenced during a study of blood T cell repertoires in COVID-19. Using immunoSEQ multiplex PCR, the repertoire was profiled, and TCRdb retains in-frame clones only, with some absent. The profile shows roughly 190,000 clones, around nine tenths of them singletons. This sequence was found in a man aged 30-40 years with acute or convalescent COVID-19. Sequencing input: peripheral blood.

CDR3 loop: CASSLRGSGGANTEAFF. As DNA, the CDR3 is TGCGCCAGCAGCCTTCGGGGAAGTGGGGGGGCCAACACTGAAGCTTTCTTT. The gene calls are TRBV4-1 and TRBJ1-1; D might be TRBD1 (6 bases). The germline CDR1 and CDR2 sequences are MGHRA and YSYEKL. The CDR3 covers 17 residues. Trimming stripped 4 bases from V and 2 bases from J, with 20 bases between.